Listed below are T cell receptor beta chains from one sample, sequenced in a study of blood T cells in healthy people across ages. From the 5' RACE reads, TCRdb called clonotypes with MiXCR, one entry per CDR3 protein. Here the sample spans roughly 700,000 distinct CDR3 sequences, 25% being singletons. This sample also appeared in a second study, on T cells of mothers and their children.

The specimen sequenced was blood. These receptors were taken from a boy aged 5-17 years in good health. The CDR3 runs from the conserved cysteine through the conserved F or W. A D gene is named only where the DNA matches it firmly. Only part of the rows carry a size: once, few, many, or a class if the clone is expanded.

abundance,d_gene,v_gene,j_gene,CDR3nt,CDR3aa
NA,NA,TRBV29-1,TRBJ2-6,TGCAGCGTTGGCCAACCGGGACCACCCGAGGGGCCCAACGTCCTGACTTTC,CSVGQPGPPEGPNVLTF
NA,TRBD1,TRBV5-1,TRBJ2-1,TGCGCCAGCAGCTCGGACAGGATTAATGAGCAGTTCTTC,CASSSDRINEQFF
NA,NA,TRBV29-1,TRBJ2-7,TGCAGCGTTGAAGAGGAAGGCACCCTCGGCTCCTACGAGCAGTACTTC,CSVEEEGTLGSYEQYF
NA,NA,TRBV7-2,TRBJ2-7,TGTGCCAGCAGCCAGTCGGGGGGCGAAACGTCTGAGCAGTACTTC,CASSQSGGETSEQYF
few,NA,TRBV12-3/TRBV12-4,TRBJ1-1,TGTGCCAGCAGTTTAGGGCGGGGCGAAGCTTTCTTT,CASSLGRGEAFF
NA,NA,TRBV20-1,TRBJ2-3,TGCAGTGCCCAGCGTGTGGAGAGCGGTCCTGATACGCAGTATTTT,CSAQRVESGPDTQYF
NA,NA,TRBV9,TRBJ2-3,TGTGCCAGCAGCGTAGCTCCAACTTCAGGGGATATGGCTATGCAGTATTTT,CASSVAPTSGDMAMQYF
NA,NA,TRBV15,TRBJ2-5,TGTGCCACCACACCCGACGGCATCCCCCAAGAGACCCAGTACTTC,CATTPDGIPQETQYF
NA,NA,TRBV7-8,TRBJ2-1,TGTGCCAGCAGCTCGGCCAGGGCCATGCAAAATGAGCAGTTCTTC,CASSSARAMQNEQFF
NA,TRBD2,TRBV15,TRBJ2-1,TGTGCCACCAGCAGAGTTCTAGCGGGGATCAACAATGAGCAGTTCTTC,CATSRVLAGINNEQFF
few,NA,TRBV6-1,TRBJ1-4,TGTGCCAGCCGGATTGGGGGCAGCAATAATGAAAAACTGTTTTTT,CASRIGGSNNEKLFF
once,NA,TRBV6-2/TRBV6-3,TRBJ2-6,TGTGCCAGCACTTATAACTGGGACTCTGGGGCCAACGTCCTGACTTTC,CASTYNWDSGANVLTF
few,NA,TRBV20-1,TRBJ2-7,TGCAGTGCTGCCCTGGACTACGAGCAGTACTTC,CSAALDYEQYF
NA,NA,TRBV28,TRBJ1-6,TGTGCCAGCAGTATAATCGGTTCACCCCTCCACTTT,CASSIIGSPLHF
NA,NA,TRBV7-9,TRBJ2-7,TGTGCCATCGGAGTGACGGGTACCTACGAGCAGTACTTC,CAIGVTGTYEQYF
few,NA,TRBV20-1,TRBJ2-1,TGCAGTGCTAGACCGAGTGCGGAATATGGTGAGCAGTTCTTC,CSARPSAEYGEQFF
few,NA,TRBV29-1,TRBJ1-3,TGCAGCGTTGCTGCAGCAGTTGGAAACACCATATATTTT,CSVAAAVGNTIYF
few,NA,TRBV21-1,TRBJ2-5,TGTGCCAGCTCCAATACCGGGGAGCGGGAGACCCAGTACTTC,CASSNTGERETQYF
many,TRBD2,TRBV3-1,TRBJ2-1,TGTGCCAGCAGCCAAGGTAGGACTAGCGGGAGGAATGAGCAGTTCTTC,CASSQGRTSGRNEQFF
NA,TRBD2,TRBV6-1,TRBJ2-1,TGTGCCACCAGTGGGACTAGGTGGAATGAGCAGTTCTTC,CATSGTRWNEQFF
few,NA,TRBV5-1,TRBJ2-5,TGCGCCAGCAGCTTGGCTTTCGAAGAGACCCAGAACTTC,CASSLAFEETQNF
NA,NA,TRBV29-1,TRBJ2-3,TGCAGCGTTGCGGGCAGGGTCGGGCATTACGAGGGTACAGATACGCAGTATTTT,CSVAGRVGHYEGTDTQYF
NA,NA,TRBV29-1,TRBJ2-7,TGCAGCGCGACTCGGGACGAGCAGTACTTC,CSATRDEQYF
NA,NA,TRBV29-1,TRBJ2-7,TGCAGCGTTGAAGATGGTGGACAGTCCTCCTACGAGCAGTACTTC,CSVEDGGQSSYEQYF
NA,TRBD1,TRBV6-2/TRBV6-3,TRBJ1-1,TGTGCCAGCAGCTATCCGACAGGGCGCACTGAAGCTTTCTTT,CASSYPTGRTEAFF
few,TRBD2,TRBV19,TRBJ2-1,TGTGCCAGTAGTTTGACTAGCCTAGGGACCAATGAGCAGTTCTTC,CASSLTSLGTNEQFF
few,TRBD2,TRBV20-1,TRBJ2-7,TGCAGTGCTACCCTAAGCGGGGTGAGTCCCTACGAGCAGTACTTC,CSATLSGVSPYEQYF
NA,NA,TRBV6-6,TRBJ2-7,TGTGCCAGCGCTTCCGGGACTTTCAACTACGAGCAGTACTTC,CASASGTFNYEQYF
NA,NA,TRBV28,TRBJ1-4,TGTGCCAGCATCTCCCCTAGGGTGGCGGGGGAAAAACTGTTTTTT,CASISPRVAGEKLFF
NA,TRBD2,TRBV28,TRBJ2-1,TGTGCCAGCAGTTCCCGAATATATAGGACTAGCGGGAGCCCTTTATATGAGCAGTTCTTC,CASSSRIYRTSGSPLYEQFF
few,NA,TRBV7-2,TRBJ2-1,TGTGCCAGCAGCTTAGCGGGACTCGAGCACCTGAGCTCCTACAATGAGCAGTTCTTC,CASSLAGLEHLSSYNEQFF
NA,NA,TRBV12-3/TRBV12-4,TRBJ2-7,TGTGCCAGCGGGGCCCATGAGGGCGAGCAGTACTTC,CASGAHEGEQYF
NA,TRBD2,TRBV7-9,TRBJ2-5,TGTGCCAGCAGCACCGGGAGGCAGCAGCGAGAGACCCAGTACTTC,CASSTGRQQRETQYF
NA,NA,TRBV3-1,TRBJ1-1,TGTGCCAGCAGCCAAAGCGGTCCCCTGATCAAAAACACTGAAGCTTTCTTT,CASSQSGPLIKNTEAFF
NA,TRBD2,TRBV18,TRBJ2-7,TGTGCCAGCTCACCCGTTGACGGGGGGTACGAGCAGTACTTC,CASSPVDGGYEQYF
few,TRBD1,TRBV7-2,TRBJ2-7,TGTGCCAGCAGCTTATATGGGACAGGGGAAAACTACGAGCAGTACTTC,CASSLYGTGENYEQYF
NA,TRBD2,TRBV28,TRBJ2-3,TGTGCCAGCAGCACTAGCGGCCCGCGCGAGGATACGCAGTATTTT,CASSTSGPREDTQYF
NA,TRBD1,TRBV7-9,TRBJ1-1,TGTGCCAGCAGCTCCGGGACAGGGAATGCCTTCTTT,CASSSGTGNAFF
NA,NA,TRBV7-2,TRBJ2-2,TGTGCCAATTACAGGGCCGGGGAGCTGTTTTTT,CANYRAGELFF
few,TRBD1,TRBV29-1,TRBJ1-1,TGCAGCGTTCTGGACAGGGGGCGGACTGAAGCTTTCTTT,CSVLDRGRTEAFF
few,NA,TRBV7-9,TRBJ2-2,TGTGCCAGCAGCTTAGCCGTGTTTCCCGGGGAGCTGTTTTTT,CASSLAVFPGELFF
few,NA,TRBV7-2,TRBJ1-4,TGTGCCAGCACGGCCGAGGTAGGAAATGAAAAACTGTTTTTT,CASTAEVGNEKLFF
few,NA,TRBV3-1,TRBJ2-5,TGTGCCAGCAGCCAAGAGGCGCCCCAAGAGACCCAGTACTTC,CASSQEAPQETQYF